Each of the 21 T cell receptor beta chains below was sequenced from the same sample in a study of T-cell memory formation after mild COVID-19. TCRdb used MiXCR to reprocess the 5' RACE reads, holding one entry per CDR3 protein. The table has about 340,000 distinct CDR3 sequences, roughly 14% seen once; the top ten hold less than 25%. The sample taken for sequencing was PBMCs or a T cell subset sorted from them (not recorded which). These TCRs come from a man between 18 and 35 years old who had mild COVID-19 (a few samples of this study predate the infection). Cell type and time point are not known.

CDR3 sequence (DNA): TGTGCCAGCAAGAAGGGACAGTCATCAGATACGCAGTATTTT. This translates into CASKKGQSSDTQYF. The chain employs TRBV25-1 and TRBJ2-3; 7 bases line up with TRBD1. Trimming cost V 7 bases and J 4 bases; bases outside gene matches: 8. CDR3 size: 14 residues. Germline assignment: CDR1 MGHDK and CDR2 SYGVNS.

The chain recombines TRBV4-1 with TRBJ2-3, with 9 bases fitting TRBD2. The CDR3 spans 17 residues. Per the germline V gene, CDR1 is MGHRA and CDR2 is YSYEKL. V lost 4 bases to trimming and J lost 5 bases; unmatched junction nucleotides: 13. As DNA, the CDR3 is TGCGCCAGCAGCCTAAGTCGGGGTAGCGGGGGCCAAGATACGCAGTATTTT. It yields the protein CASSLSRGSGGQDTQYF.

CDR3 coding DNA: TGCGCCAGCAGCTCCGGACAGGGACAGGAGTATGGCTACACCTTC. Its translation is CASSSGQGQEYGYTF. This chain uses TRBV5-1 with TRBJ1-2, with TRBD1 matching over 8 bases. Trimming at V came to 3 bases and at J to 5 bases, leaving 9 bases not matched to a gene. This CDR3 spans 15 amino acids. Per germline, CDR1 SGHRS and CDR2 YFSETQ.

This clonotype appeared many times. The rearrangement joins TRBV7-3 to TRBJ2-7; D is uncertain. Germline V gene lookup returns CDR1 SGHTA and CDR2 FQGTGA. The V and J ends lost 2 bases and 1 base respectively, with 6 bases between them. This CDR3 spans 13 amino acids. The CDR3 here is CASSLGVSYEQYF. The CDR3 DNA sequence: TGTGCCAGCAGCTTAGGGGTTTCCTACGAGCAGTACTTC.

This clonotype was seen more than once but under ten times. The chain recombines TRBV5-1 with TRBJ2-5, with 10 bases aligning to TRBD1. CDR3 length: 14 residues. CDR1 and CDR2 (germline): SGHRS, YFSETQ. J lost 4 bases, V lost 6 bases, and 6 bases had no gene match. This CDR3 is CASNPGTGVETQYF. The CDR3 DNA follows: TGCGCCAGCAATCCCGGGACAGGGGTAGAGACCCAGTACTTC. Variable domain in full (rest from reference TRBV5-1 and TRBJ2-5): KAGVTQTPRYLIKTRGQQVTLSCSPISGHRSVSWYQQTPGQGLQFLFEYFSETQRNKGNFPGRFSGRQFSNSRSEMNVSTLELGDSALYLCASNPGTGVETQYFGPGTRLLVL.

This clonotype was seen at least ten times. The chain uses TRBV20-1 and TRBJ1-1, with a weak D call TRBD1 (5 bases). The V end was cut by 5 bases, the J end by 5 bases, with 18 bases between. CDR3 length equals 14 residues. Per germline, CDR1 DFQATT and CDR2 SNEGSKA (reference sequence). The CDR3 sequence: CSAFDRARGTEAFF. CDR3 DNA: TGCAGTGCTTTTGACCGAGCCCGGGGGACTGAAGCTTTCTTT.

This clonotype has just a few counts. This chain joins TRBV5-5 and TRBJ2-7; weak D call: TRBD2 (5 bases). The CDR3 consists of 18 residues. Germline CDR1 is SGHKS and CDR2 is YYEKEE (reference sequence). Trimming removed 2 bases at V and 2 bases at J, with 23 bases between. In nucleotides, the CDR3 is TGTGCCAGCAGCTTTCGGGGAGATAGAATATCGCCAACCTACGAGCAGTACGTC. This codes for CASSFRGDRISPTYEQYV.

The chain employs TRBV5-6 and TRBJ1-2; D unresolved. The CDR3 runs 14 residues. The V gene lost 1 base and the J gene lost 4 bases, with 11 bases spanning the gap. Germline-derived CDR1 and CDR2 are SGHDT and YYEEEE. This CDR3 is CASSLIHTGYGYTF. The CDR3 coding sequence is TGTGCCAGCAGCTTGATTCATACGGGCTATGGCTACACCTTC.

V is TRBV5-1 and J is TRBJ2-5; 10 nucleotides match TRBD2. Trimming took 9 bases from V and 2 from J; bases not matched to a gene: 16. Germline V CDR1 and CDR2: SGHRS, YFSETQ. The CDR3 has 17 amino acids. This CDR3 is CATALTKERGGQETQYF. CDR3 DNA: TGCGCCACCGCACTGACCAAAGAGCGGGGGGGACAAGAGACCCAGTACTTC.

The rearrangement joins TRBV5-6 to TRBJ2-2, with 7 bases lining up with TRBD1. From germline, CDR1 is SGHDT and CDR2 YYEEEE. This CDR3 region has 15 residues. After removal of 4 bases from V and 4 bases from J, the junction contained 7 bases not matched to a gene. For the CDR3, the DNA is TGTGCCAGCAGCATGACGGGACAGATCACCGGGGAGCTGTTTTTT. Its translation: CASSMTGQITGELFF.

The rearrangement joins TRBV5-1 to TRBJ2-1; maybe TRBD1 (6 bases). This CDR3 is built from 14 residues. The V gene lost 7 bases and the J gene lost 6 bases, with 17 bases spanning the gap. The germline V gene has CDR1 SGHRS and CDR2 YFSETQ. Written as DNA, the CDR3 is TGCGCCAGCTGTTCCCCCGGCAGGGGCAATGAGCAGTTCTTC. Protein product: CASCSPGRGNEQFF.

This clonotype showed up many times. The CDR3 region is CASTLRAGNSPLHF. For the CDR3, the DNA is TGTGCCAGCACCCTCAGGGCTGGCAATTCACCCCTCCACTTT. The V gene is TRBV12-3 or TRBV12-4, the J gene TRBJ1-6, with D maybe TRBD1 (5 bases). Trimming took 7 bases from V and 7 from J, leaving 14 bases between them. CDR3 size: 14 residues.

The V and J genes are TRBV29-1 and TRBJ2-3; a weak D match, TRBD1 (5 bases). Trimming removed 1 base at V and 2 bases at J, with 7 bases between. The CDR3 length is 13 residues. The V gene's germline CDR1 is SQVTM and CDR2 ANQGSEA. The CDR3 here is CSVEARDTDTQYF. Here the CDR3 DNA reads TGCAGCGTTGAAGCCAGGGACACAGATACGCAGTATTTT.

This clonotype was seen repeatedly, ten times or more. The CDR3 DNA reads TGTGCCAGCAGCCTGCAGGAGACCGGGGAGCTGTTTTTT. It yields the protein CASSLQETGELFF. The V gene is TRBV7-3, the J gene TRBJ2-2; D remains unclear. The germline V gene encodes CDR1 SGHTA and CDR2 FQGTGA. The V and J ends lost 5 bases and 5 bases respectively, with 9 bases between them. There are 13 residues in the CDR3.

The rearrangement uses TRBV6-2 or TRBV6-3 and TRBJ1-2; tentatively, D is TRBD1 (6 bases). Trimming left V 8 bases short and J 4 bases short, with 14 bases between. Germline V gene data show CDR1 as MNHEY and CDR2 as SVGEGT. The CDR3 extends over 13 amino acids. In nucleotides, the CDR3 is TGTGCCAGCCAGGACAGACCCGTCTATGGCTACACCTTC. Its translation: CASQDRPVYGYTF.

Written as DNA, the CDR3 is TGTGCCAGCCGATGGACTAGCACCGGGGAGCTGTTTTTT. It encodes CASRWTSTGELFF. The chain carries TRBV12-3 or TRBV12-4 and TRBJ2-2; the match to TRBD2 covers 7 bases. The CDR3 loop spans 13 amino acids. The V gene end was trimmed by 8 bases and the J gene end by 4 bases; junction bases not matched to a gene: 4.

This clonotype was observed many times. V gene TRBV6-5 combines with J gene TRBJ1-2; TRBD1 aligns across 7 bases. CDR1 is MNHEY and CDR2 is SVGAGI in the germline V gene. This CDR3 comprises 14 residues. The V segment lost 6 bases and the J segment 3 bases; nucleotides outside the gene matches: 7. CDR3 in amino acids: CASSLDRSHYGYTF. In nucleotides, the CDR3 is TGTGCCAGCAGCCTGGACAGGTCCCACTATGGCTACACCTTC.

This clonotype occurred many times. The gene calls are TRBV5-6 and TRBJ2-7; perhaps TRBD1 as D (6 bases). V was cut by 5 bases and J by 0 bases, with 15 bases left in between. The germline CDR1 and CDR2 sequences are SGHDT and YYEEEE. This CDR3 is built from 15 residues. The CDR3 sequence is CASRRDRSFSYEQYV. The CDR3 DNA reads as TGTGCCAGCAGACGCGACAGGAGCTTCTCCTACGAGCAGTACGTC.

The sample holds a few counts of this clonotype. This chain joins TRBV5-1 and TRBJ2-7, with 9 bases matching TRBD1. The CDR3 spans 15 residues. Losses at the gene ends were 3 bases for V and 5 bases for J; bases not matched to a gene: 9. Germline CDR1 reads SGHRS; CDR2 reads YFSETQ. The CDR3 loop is CASSSPGQGLNEQYF. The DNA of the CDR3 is TGCGCCAGCAGCTCTCCGGGACAGGGTCTGAACGAGCAGTACTTC.

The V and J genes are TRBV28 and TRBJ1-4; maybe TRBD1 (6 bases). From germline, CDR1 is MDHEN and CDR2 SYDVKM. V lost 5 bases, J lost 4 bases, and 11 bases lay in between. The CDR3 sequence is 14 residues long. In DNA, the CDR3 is TGTGCCAGCAGTGCCGGGACAAGTAATGAAAAACTGTTTTTT. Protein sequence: CASSAGTSNEKLFF.

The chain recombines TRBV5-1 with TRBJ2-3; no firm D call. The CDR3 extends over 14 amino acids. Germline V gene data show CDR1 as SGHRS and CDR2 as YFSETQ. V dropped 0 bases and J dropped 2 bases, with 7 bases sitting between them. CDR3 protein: CASSLADFTDTQYF. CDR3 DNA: TGCGCCAGCAGCTTGGCAGACTTCACAGATACGCAGTATTTT. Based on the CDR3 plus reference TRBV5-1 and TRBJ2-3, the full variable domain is KAGVTQTPRYLIKTRGQQVTLSCSPISGHRSVSWYQQTPGQGLQFLFEYFSETQRNKGNFPGRFSGRQFSNSRSEMNVSTLELGDSALYLCASSLADFTDTQYFGPGTRLTVL.